Presented here are 32 T cell receptor beta chains from one specimen sequenced in a study of blood T cell repertoires in COVID-19. Data came from immunoSEQ multiplex PCR; TCRdb stores just in-frame clones and leaves some out. The sample carries about 480,000 clones, roughly nine tenths recorded once. Input material: peripheral blood. The source is a man aged 18-30 years with COVID-19, enrolled during active disease.

This clone has a single count. CDR3: CASSPGTSNYNEQFF. In nucleotides, the CDR3 is TGTGCCAGCAGCCCCGGGACTAGCAATTACAATGAGCAGTTCTTC. The chain combines TRBV7-2 with TRBJ2-1; TRBD2 matches at 9 bases. This CDR3 has 15 amino acids. The V gene's germline CDR1 is SGHTA and CDR2 FQGNSA. V was pared by 5 bases and J by 4 bases, with 6 bases of the junction left unmatched.

The chain combines TRBV19 with TRBJ1-5; tentative D call: TRBD1 (5 bases). Germline V CDR1 and CDR2: LNHDA, SQIVND (reference sequence). Trimming took 3 bases from V and 2 from J, leaving 11 bases between them. CDR3 length: 15 residues. As DNA, the CDR3 is TGTGCCAGTAGTATTAGTCAGGGTGGCAATCAGCCCCAGCATTTT. Its protein product is CASSISQGGNQPQHF.

The gene calls are TRBV16 and TRBJ1-1, with 8 bases fitting TRBD1. J was trimmed by 3 bases and V by 4 bases; bases with no gene match: 4. CDR3 size: 14 residues. CDR1 is KGHSY, CDR2 FQNENV, per germline. CDR3 coding DNA: TGTGCCAGCAGCCCATCGACAGGGGACACTGAAGCTTTCTTT. As protein: CASSPSTGDTEAFF.

The chain has TRBV30 and TRBJ1-2; 10 bases are a match to TRBD1. The CDR3 is made up of 13 amino acids. Germline V gene lookup returns CDR1 GTSNPN and CDR2 SVGIG (reference sequence). Losses at the gene ends were 1 base for V and 7 bases for J; bases not matched to a gene: 3. The DNA of the CDR3 is TGTGCCTGGAGTGGCGACAGGGGGCCTGGCTACACCTTC. It codes for CAWSGDRGPGYTF.

The chain is built from TRBV25-1 and TRBJ2-2; 7 nucleotides agree with TRBD1. The CDR3 is 15 amino acids. V lost 4 bases and J lost 4; bases outside the gene matches: 6. Germline V lookup: CDR1 MGHDK, CDR2 SYGVNS. CDR3 bases: TGTGCCAGCAGTGTCGCAGGGGGACCCACCGGGGAGCTGTTTTTT. Translated: CASSVAGGPTGELFF.

In its sample, this clone was seen a few times. V is TRBV2 and J is TRBJ1-6; D perhaps matches TRBD1 (6 bases). The CDR3 extends over 15 amino acids. V shed 1 base and J shed 2 bases, with 6 bases lying between them. Germline loops: CDR1 SNHLY, CDR2 FYNNEI. CDR3 amino acids: CASSEGTAYNSPLHF. Here the CDR3 DNA reads TGTGCCAGCAGTGAAGGGACAGCCTATAATTCACCCCTCCACTTT.

The rearrangement joins TRBV2 to TRBJ2-3; tentative D call: TRBD2 (7 bases). Trimming removed 1 base at V and 0 bases at J, with 11 bases between. The CDR3 consists of 16 residues. Germline CDR1 reads SNHLY; CDR2 reads FYNNEI. For the CDR3, the DNA is TGTGCCAGCAGTGAAGGGCGGGGGCCTAGCACAGATACGCAGTATTTT. This encodes CASSEGRGPSTDTQYF.

The chain couples TRBV2 to TRBJ2-3, with a possible D match to TRBD2 (7 bases). This CDR3 comprises 13 residues. The V gene's germline CDR1 is SNHLY and CDR2 FYNNEI. V lost 9 bases and J lost 4, with 14 bases in between. The CDR3 spells CARGRGGADTQYF. The CDR3 DNA reads TGTGCCAGAGGCAGGGGAGGGGCAGATACGCAGTATTTT. The whole variable domain, filled in from reference TRBV2 and TRBJ2-3, reads EPEVTQTPSHQVTQMGQEVILRCVPISNHLYFYWYRQILGQKVEFLVSFYNNEISEKSEIFDDQFSVERPDGSNFTLKIRSTKLEDSAMYFCARGRGGADTQYFGPGTRLTVL.

The chain joins TRBV28 to TRBJ2-5, with D possibly matching TRBD2 (5 bases). This CDR3 comprises 16 residues. Germline V gene sequence: CDR1 MDHEN, CDR2 SYDVKM. V was clipped by 3 bases and J by 5 bases, with 19 bases between them. CDR3 amino acids: CASSFSPRPGGETQYF. The CDR3, as DNA: TGTGCCAGCAGTTTCTCCCCCCGACCGGGCGGGGAGACCCAGTACTTC.

J is TRBJ2-5 and V is TRBV18; TRBD1 might be the D (5 bases). This CDR3 spans 15 amino acids. V was cut by 3 bases and J by 0 bases, with 11 bases left in between. Germline V gene sequence: CDR1 KGHSH, CDR2 LQKENI. Here the CDR3 DNA reads TGTGCCAGCTCACCGGGGCTCAAGTACCAAGAGACCCAGTACTTC. It is translated as CASSPGLKYQETQYF. Full variable domain (outside the CDR3, taken from reference TRBV18 and TRBJ2-5): NAGVMQNPRHLVRRRGQEARLRCSPMKGHSHVYWYRQLPEEGLKFMVYLQKENIIDESGMPKERFSAEFPKEGPSILRIQQVVRGDSAAYFCASSPGLKYQETQYFGPGTRLLVL.

The genes are TRBV18 and TRBJ2-5, with D tentatively TRBD2 (5 bases). Germline V gene data show CDR1 as KGHSH and CDR2 as LQKENI. The CDR3 is 11 amino acids. V gave up 8 bases and J gave up 5 bases, with 9 bases separating them. CDR3 nucleotide sequence: TGTGCCAGCCTCACGGGGGAGACCCAGTACTTC. It encodes CASLTGETQYF. The complete variable domain, with remaining parts taken from reference TRBV18 and TRBJ2-5, reads NAGVMQNPRHLVRRRGQEARLRCSPMKGHSHVYWYRQLPEEGLKFMVYLQKENIIDESGMPKERFSAEFPKEGPSILRIQQVVRGDSAAYFCASLTGETQYFGPGTRLLVL.

V and J are TRBV7-9 and TRBJ1-5; TRBD1 is a possible D gene (6 bases). Germline V lookup: CDR1 SEHNR, CDR2 FQNEAQ (reference sequence). Trimming took 5 bases from V and 3 from J, leaving 14 bases between them. The CDR3 runs 15 residues. The CDR3 here is CASSLTQGPNQPQHF. For the CDR3, the DNA is TGTGCCAGCAGCCTAACTCAGGGGCCCAATCAGCCCCAGCATTTT. The full variable domain, completed using reference TRBV7-9 and TRBJ1-5, is DTGVSQNPRHKITKRGQNVTFRCDPISEHNRLYWYRQTLGQGPEFLTYFQNEAQLEKSRLLSDRFSAERPKGSFSTLEIQRTEQGDSAMYLCASSLTQGPNQPQHFGDGTRLSIL.

The CDR3 protein is CASSLTGVSYNEQFF. DNA of the CDR3: TGTGCCAGCAGCTTGACAGGGGTTTCCTACAATGAGCAGTTCTTC. The rearrangement links TRBV7-9 to TRBJ2-1; 8 bases align to TRBD1. V trimming: 3 bases; J trimming: 1 base; junction bases outside the gene matches: 2. Germline CDR1 SEHNR, CDR2 FQNEAQ (reference sequence). This CDR3 has 15 residues.

Comment on this clone: A read error may account for a junction end that differs from germline. Other DNA sequences in this sample translate to the same CDR3. The chain joins TRBV7-2 to TRBJ2-5; 8 bases agree with TRBD2. Germline V CDR1 and CDR2: SGHTA, FQGNSA. The CDR3 has 14 residues. The CDR3 is CASSLAGRGETQYF. The CDR3 nucleotides are TGTGCCAGCAGTTTAGCGGGGAGGGGGGAGACCCAGTACTTC.

The V gene is TRBV14, the J gene TRBJ2-7, with a possible D match to TRBD1 (6 bases). Germline values: CDR1 SGHDN, CDR2 FVKESK. The CDR3 is 14 residues long. V was cut by 1 base and J by 7 bases, with 14 bases left in between. CDR3 in DNA: TGTGCCAGCAGCCAAGTACAGGGTATGAGGGAGCAGTACTTC. Protein sequence: CASSQVQGMREQYF.

CDR3 sequence (DNA): TGTGCCAGCAGACTAGCAGGTGAGCAGTTCTTC. It is translated as CASRLAGEQFF. The chain recombines TRBV3-1 (or the pseudogene TRBV3-2) with TRBJ2-1, with D possibly matching TRBD2 (6 bases). V was shortened by 6 bases and J by 9 bases, with 9 bases between the two germline ends. The CDR3 spans 11 residues. Germline V gene sequence: CDR1 LGHDT, CDR2 YNNKEL (reference sequence).

The rearrangement uses TRBV2 and TRBJ1-2; 10 bases line up with TRBD1. J was trimmed by 1 base and V by 3 bases; bases with no gene match: 8. CDR3 size: 17 residues. CDR1 is SNHLY, CDR2 FYNNEI, per germline. The CDR3 is CASSERRQGAINYGYTF. DNA of the CDR3: TGTGCCAGCAGTGAGAGAAGACAGGGGGCTATTAACTATGGCTACACCTTC.

The V and J genes are TRBV12-3 or TRBV12-4 and TRBJ1-2, with 7 nucleotides matching TRBD1. Trimming removed 5 bases from V and 4 bases from J; junction bases left unmatched: 4. The CDR3 covers 13 residues. CDR3 nucleotide sequence: TGTGCCAGCAGTGGAGGGGGCGTCTATGGCTACACCTTC. Its translation is CASSGGGVYGYTF.

CDR3 in amino acids: CASSYSGTSASYEQYF. In DNA form, the CDR3 reads TGTGCCAGCAGTTACTCGGGGACTAGCGCCTCCTACGAGCAGTACTTC. V and J are TRBV6-5 and TRBJ2-7, with 10 positions matching TRBD2. The CDR3 loop spans 16 amino acids. The trim removed 0 bases at V and 0 bases at J, leaving 2 bases unmatched. Germline CDR1 reads MNHEY; CDR2 reads SVGAGI.

The V and J genes are TRBV2 and TRBJ2-5; 8 positions agree with TRBD1. Germline CDR1 and CDR2: SNHLY and FYNNEI. The J segment lost 4 bases and the V segment lost 6 bases, leaving 7 bases of the junction unmatched. The CDR3 has 14 amino acids. CDR3 residues: CASRLDRVSETQYF. CDR3 in DNA: TGTGCCAGCAGGCTGGACAGGGTTTCAGAGACCCAGTACTTC.

This rearrangement joins TRBV5-8 to TRBJ1-5, with 11 bases matching TRBD1. Germline CDR1 and CDR2: SGHTS and YDEGEE. Losses at the gene ends were 4 bases for V and 3 bases for J; bases not matched to a gene: 3. The CDR3 totals 15 residues. The CDR3 reads CASSRDRGNNQPQHF. In nucleotides, the CDR3 is TGTGCCAGCAGCCGGGACAGGGGGAACAATCAGCCCCAGCATTTT. The full variable domain, its missing parts supplied by reference TRBV5-8 and TRBJ1-5, is EAGVTQSPTHLIKTRGQQATLRCSPISGHTSVYWYQQALGLGLQFLLWYDEGEERNRGNFPPRFSGRQFPNYSSELNVNALELEDSALYLCASSRDRGNNQPQHFGDGTRLSIL.

The chain is built from TRBV25-1 and TRBJ1-2, with D perhaps TRBD1 (5 bases). V was cut by 2 bases and J by 4 bases, with 8 bases left in between. The CDR3 is 13 amino acids. Per germline, CDR1 MGHDK and CDR2 SYGVNS. The chain's CDR3 is CASSEDSRYGYTF. DNA of the CDR3: TGTGCCAGCAGTGAAGACAGCCGCTATGGCTACACCTTC.

V gene TRBV19 combines with J gene TRBJ2-4, with 14 bases aligning to TRBD2. The CDR3 covers 16 residues. Germline V gene lookup returns CDR1 LNHDA and CDR2 SQIVND (reference sequence). V lost 6 bases to trimming and J lost 11 bases; unmatched junction nucleotides: 12. The CDR3 region is CASSPGLAGVLLVQYF. The CDR3 nucleotides are TGTGCCAGTAGCCCGGGACTAGCGGGAGTCCTGTTGGTTCAGTACTTC.

In this sample, this clone turned up a few times. The J gene is TRBJ2-3, the V gene TRBV18, with D perhaps matching TRBD2 (6 bases). Germline V gives CDR1 KGHSH, CDR2 LQKENI. Trimming took 1 base from V and 6 from J, leaving 8 bases between them. The CDR3 has 13 residues. The DNA for the CDR3 is TGTGCCAGCTCACCACGAGCGGGTGATACGCAGTATTTT. Translating it yields CASSPRAGDTQYF.

The chain combines TRBV4-1 with TRBJ2-5, with TRBD2 matching over 10 bases. CDR3 length: 15 residues. CDR1 MGHRA and CDR2 YSYEKL come from the germline V gene. With 0 bases clipped from V and 4 bases from J, the junction kept 2 bases outside the gene matches. The CDR3 sequence: CASSQEAGGRETQYF. The CDR3 nucleotides read TGCGCCAGCAGCCAAGAAGCGGGGGGGCGAGAGACCCAGTACTTC.

The J gene is TRBJ1-1, the V gene TRBV29-1, with D perhaps matching TRBD1 (6 bases). V dropped 4 bases and J dropped 1 base, with 10 bases sitting between them. CDR3 length: 13 residues. From germline, CDR1 is SQVTM and CDR2 ANQGSEA. The CDR3 DNA reads as TGCAGCGTTGGGGAGACAGGGAACACTGAAGCTTTCTTT. This gives the protein CSVGETGNTEAFF.

The CDR3, as DNA: TGTGCCAGCTCACCCCTGACAGGGACGGCCGGGGAGCTGTTTTTT. The encoded protein is CASSPLTGTAGELFF. The chain links TRBV18 to TRBJ2-2, with 7 bases fitting TRBD1. CDR1 and CDR2 from the germline V gene are KGHSH and LQKENI. CDR3 size: 15 residues. V lost 3 bases to trimming and J lost 6 bases; unmatched junction nucleotides: 7.

The chain employs TRBV7-9 and TRBJ1-6, with no clear D. The CDR3 has 14 residues. From germline, CDR1 is SEHNR and CDR2 FQNEAQ (reference sequence). V was pared by 1 base and J by 7 bases, with 8 bases between. The CDR3 coding sequence is TGTGCCAGCAGCTTAGAGCTCCACAATTCACCCCTCCACTTT. This translates into CASSLELHNSPLHF.

The rearrangement joins TRBV5-4 to TRBJ2-5; D not certain. Germline V CDR1 and CDR2: SGHNT, YYREEE (reference sequence). V lost 0 bases and J lost 7, with 10 bases in between. This CDR3 region has 13 residues. The CDR3 sequence is CASSLDSLGTQYF. Here the CDR3 DNA reads TGTGCCAGCAGCTTGGATAGTCTCGGGACCCAGTACTTC.

CDR3 sequence: CASSEGAFSSYEQYF. The CDR3 bases are TGTGCCAGCAGTGAAGGGGCGTTTAGCTCCTACGAGCAGTACTTC. The rearrangement links TRBV6-1 to TRBJ2-7; D is unresolved. V was shortened by 1 base and J by 0 bases, with 10 bases between the two germline ends. This CDR3 contains 15 residues. Germline lookup yields CDR1 MNHNS and CDR2 SASEGT.

The J gene is TRBJ1-4, the V gene TRBV19, with D unclear. CDR3 size: 15 residues. CDR1 is LNHDA, CDR2 SQIVND, per germline (reference sequence). The V and J ends lost 1 base and 4 bases respectively, with 10 bases between them. The CDR3 loop reads CASSIGHGINEKLFF. CDR3 DNA sequence: TGTGCCAGTAGTATAGGACACGGAATTAATGAAAAACTGTTTTTT. The whole variable domain, filled in from reference TRBV19 and TRBJ1-4, reads DGGITQSPKYLFRKEGQNVTLSCEQNLNHDAMYWYRQDPGQGLRLIYYSQIVNDFQKGDIAEGYSVSREKKESFPLTVTSAQKNPTAFYLCASSIGHGINEKLFFGSGTQLSVL.

The chain couples TRBV6-5 to TRBJ1-1; the D is unclear. Trimming took off 6 bases at V and 1 base at J, with 9 bases between the two ends. This CDR3 is 13 amino acids long. Germline-derived CDR1 and CDR2 are MNHEY and SVGAGI. CDR3 loop: CASSLSGNTEAFF. In DNA form, the CDR3 reads TGTGCCAGCAGCCTTAGTGGGAACACTGAAGCTTTCTTT.